Below are 6 T cell receptor beta chains sequenced from a single sample in a study of blood T cell repertoires in COVID-19. The protocol was immunoSEQ multiplex PCR, while the TCRdb copy is restricted to in-frame clones and leaves out a portion. The sample yields some 140,000 clones, 70% to 80% seen once. The specimen sequenced was peripheral blood. The receptor set was obtained from an older woman with COVID-19, enrolled during active disease.

The V gene is TRBV6-6, the J gene TRBJ1-1; D is undetermined. CDR1 is MNHNY and CDR2 is SVGAGI in the germline V gene (reference sequence). The V end lost 2 bases, the J end lost 5 bases, and 12 bases lay between the germline ends. CDR3 length: 14 residues. The CDR3 protein is CASSYPERGTEAFF. The CDR3 DNA follows: TGTGCCAGCAGTTACCCGGAGCGAGGGACTGAAGCTTTCTTT.

A few counts support this clone. The genes are TRBV19 and TRBJ1-3, with D uncertain. Germline V gives CDR1 LNHDA, CDR2 SQIVND (reference sequence). The ends were cut back, 7 bases at V and 0 bases at J, with 13 bases in the middle. The CDR3 has 15 amino acids. CDR3: CASTQVGFSGNTIYF. The CDR3 DNA reads TGTGCCAGTACCCAGGTGGGCTTCTCTGGAAACACCATATATTTT.

This chain joins TRBV6-4 and TRBJ2-7; D gene unclear. This CDR3 comprises 13 residues. Germline CDR1 is MRHNA and CDR2 is SNTAGT. V lost 4 bases and J lost 3, with 10 bases in between. The CDR3 region has the DNA TGTGCCAGCAGTGGGCCTTCAAACTACGAGCAGTACTTC. Its protein is CASSGPSNYEQYF.

The chain couples TRBV5-4 to TRBJ2-4; 7 nucleotides align to TRBD1. Germline values: CDR1 SGHNT, CDR2 YYREEE (reference sequence). CDR3 length: 15 residues. Losses at the gene ends were 4 bases for V and 4 bases for J; bases not matched to a gene: 8. The DNA of the CDR3 is TGTGCCAGCAGCCCAAGACAGGGCGAGAAAAACATTCAGTACTTC. Protein product: CASSPRQGEKNIQYF.

A single count supports this clone. CDR3 in DNA: TGTGCCATCAGTGAGACCAGGGGACAGCAGAAGCAGTACTTC. Its protein product is CAISETRGQQKQYF. The rearrangement joins TRBV10-3 to TRBJ2-7; TRBD1 agrees at 7 bases. The germline V gene encodes CDR1 ENHRY and CDR2 SYGVKD. The CDR3 covers 14 residues. Unmatched junction bases numbered 9, after V lost 2 bases and J lost 8 bases.

The CDR3 is CASSRTELSYNEQFF. The DNA for the CDR3 is TGTGCCAGCAGCCGAACAGAGCTCTCCTACAATGAGCAGTTCTTC. The chain has TRBV9 and TRBJ2-1; D gene ambiguous. This CDR3 has 15 amino acids. Germline V gene sequence: CDR1 SGDLS, CDR2 YYNGEE. Deletions cut 4 bases from V and 0 bases from J, with 11 bases between.